The clone carrying this T cell receptor beta chain has only a few counts. The antigen remains unidentified. RNA transcripts gave rise to amplified TCR beta CDR3 regions. HTBI primers were used for first-round RT-PCR of the TCR CDR3. TCRdb independently ran MiXCR on the multiplex PCR reads; one entry per CDR3 protein. The sample lists roughly 500,000 distinct CDR3 sequences; around 42% were seen once. Patients having uncontrolled infection, another autoimmune disease, pregnancy or lactation were not included. The data were taken from a study of T cells in Graves' hyperthyroidism and ophthalmopathy. Study-wide results and caveats: The model made its ophthalmopathy prediction, and onset followed a median approximately six months later. Peripheral blood also featured most of the thyroid clonotypes expanded above 0.001.

Germline V gene sequence: CDR1 SQVTM, CDR2 ANQGSEA. This CDR3 is built from 12 residues. V lost 3 bases and J 6 bases, leaving 11 bases between the germline ends. Material: peripheral blood or thyroid tissue (not recorded which). This clonotype originated in an adult woman with Graves' disease, either hyperthyroidism or ophthalmopathy (not recorded which). The chain uses TRBV29-1 and TRBJ1-1; D perhaps matches TRBD1 (5 bases). The CDR3 here is CSVDLGGAEAFF. CDR3 in DNA: TGCAGCGTTGATTTGGGGGGGGCTGAAGCTTTCTTT.